The 8 T cell receptor beta chains below come from one sample, sequenced in a study of blood T cell repertoires in COVID-19. Assay used: immunoSEQ multiplex PCR; TCRdb lists only in-frame clones, some missing. The repertoire holds 200,000 to 250,000 clones, with about nine tenths as singletons. Material: peripheral blood. The receptors derive from a woman aged 55-70 years with acute or convalescent COVID-19.

J is TRBJ2-1 and V is TRBV27; 12 bases match TRBD2. Looked up from germline, CDR1 is MNHEY and CDR2 is SMNVEV (reference sequence). The CDR3 is 18 residues long. The trim removed 4 bases at V and 6 bases at J, leaving 13 bases unmatched. The CDR3 bases are TGTGCCAGCAGTTCTCCTCCTACTAGCGGGGGGTCTTCCAATGAGCAGTTCTTC. Translating it yields CASSSPPTSGGSSNEQFF.

This chain links TRBV5-1 with TRBJ1-5, with 12 bases matching TRBD1. CDR1 is SGHRS and CDR2 is YFSETQ in the germline V gene. V gave up 0 bases and J gave up 7 bases; unmatched junction bases: 5. The CDR3 totals 16 residues. The CDR3 DNA follows: TGCGCCAGCAGCTTGGATGCCGGGACAGGGGGCCAGCCCCAGCATTTT. Encoded protein: CASSLDAGTGGQPQHF.

This chain joins TRBV27 and TRBJ1-5, with 8 nucleotides matching TRBD1. The CDR3 is made up of 17 amino acids. The V and J ends lost 5 bases and 0 bases, in that order; junction bases with no gene match: 9. Germline V gives CDR1 MNHEY, CDR2 SMNVEV (reference sequence). This CDR3 is CASSPRQGLYSNQPQHF. In DNA form, the CDR3 reads TGTGCCAGCAGTCCGCGACAGGGGCTTTATAGCAATCAGCCCCAGCATTTT.

The chain uses TRBV28 and TRBJ1-2; D not resolved. CDR3 length equals 12 residues. Trimming took off 7 bases at V and 2 bases at J, with 8 bases between the two ends. From germline, CDR1 is MDHEN and CDR2 SYDVKM. In DNA, the CDR3 is TGTGCCAGCACCCAGGCAAACTATGGCTACACCTTC. Protein: CASTQANYGYTF.

This rearrangement joins TRBV27 to TRBJ2-7; 12 bases agree with TRBD2. Germline CDR1 MNHEY, CDR2 SMNVEV (reference sequence). The CDR3 totals 15 residues. Germline trimming cut 5 bases from V and 2 bases from J; bases unmatched to any gene: 4. CDR3 sequence: CASSLAGGVAYEQYF. CDR3 in DNA: TGTGCCAGCAGTCTAGCGGGGGGGGTCGCCTACGAGCAGTACTTC.

This chain uses TRBV27 with TRBJ1-2, with a tentative D call TRBD1 (6 bases). CDR3 length equals 18 residues. The germline gives CDR1 MNHEY, CDR2 SMNVEV (reference sequence). The V end lost 2 bases, the J end lost 0 bases, and 19 bases lay between the germline ends. CDR3 amino acids: CASSLKLGTSTSNYGYTF. CDR3 in DNA: TGTGCCAGCAGTTTAAAGTTAGGGACAAGTACTTCTAACTATGGCTACACCTTC.

Here the CDR3 reads CASSVLSGNSPLHF. The CDR3 nucleotides are TGTGCCAGCAGTGTCTTGTCGGGGAATTCACCCCTCCACTTT. The rearrangement joins TRBV2 to TRBJ1-6; D gene uncertain. This CDR3 is 14 amino acids long. Germline V lookup: CDR1 SNHLY, CDR2 FYNNEI. V lost 4 bases and J 7 bases, leaving 11 bases between the germline ends.

The chain recombines TRBV5-5 with TRBJ2-2; the match to TRBD1 covers 7 bases. This CDR3 contains 16 residues. From germline, CDR1 is SGHKS and CDR2 YYEKEE (reference sequence). V shed 2 bases, J shed 1 base, and the junction held 5 bases outside the gene matches. The CDR3 spells CASSFLDRRNTGELFF. The CDR3 nucleotides read TGTGCCAGCAGCTTCTTGGACAGGAGGAACACCGGGGAGCTGTTTTTT.